This note documents a single TCR beta chain sequence. The data originate from a study of T cell responses to AZD1222 COVID-19 vaccine. TCRdb's copy holds only in-frame clones and misses some; the assay was immunoSEQ multiplex PCR. The sample has 130,000 to 150,000 clones; 90% to 95% are singletons. The receptor comes from an adult in good health. This specimen consisted of peripheral blood, obtained on day 0 of MenACWY control vaccination.

The DNA for the CDR3 is TGCGCCAGCAGCCAAGTAGGGACGTCCAAACTGTTTTTT. Residues: CASSQVGTSKLFF. V gene TRBV4-1 combines with J gene TRBJ1-4, with a tentative D call TRBD1 (5 bases). Germline V CDR1 and CDR2: MGHRA, YSYEKL. V was shortened by 1 base and J by 11 bases, with 11 bases between the two germline ends. The CDR3 extends over 13 amino acids.